This paragraph covers one T cell receptor (beta chain) sequence. The source of the sample is a study of cytomegalovirus exposure and HLA in healthy donors. PCR was performed using 60 Vbeta and 13 Jbeta primers. Sequenced by immunoSEQ multiplex PCR; TCRdb stores in-frame clones only, minus some. The sample totals around 74,000 clones. The length of the CDR3 is 12 residues. Trimming left V 4 bases short and J 7 bases short, with 11 bases between. Germline CDR1 is SGHDT and CDR2 is YYEEEE. The chain has TRBV5-6 and TRBJ1-2; D gene uncertain. This clonotype originated in a middle-aged man in good health and CMV-seropositive. The sample consisted of PBMCs. The CDR3 loop is CASSGWAPGYTF. CDR3 nucleotides: TGTGCCAGCAGCGGCTGGGCCCCTGGCTACACCTTC.